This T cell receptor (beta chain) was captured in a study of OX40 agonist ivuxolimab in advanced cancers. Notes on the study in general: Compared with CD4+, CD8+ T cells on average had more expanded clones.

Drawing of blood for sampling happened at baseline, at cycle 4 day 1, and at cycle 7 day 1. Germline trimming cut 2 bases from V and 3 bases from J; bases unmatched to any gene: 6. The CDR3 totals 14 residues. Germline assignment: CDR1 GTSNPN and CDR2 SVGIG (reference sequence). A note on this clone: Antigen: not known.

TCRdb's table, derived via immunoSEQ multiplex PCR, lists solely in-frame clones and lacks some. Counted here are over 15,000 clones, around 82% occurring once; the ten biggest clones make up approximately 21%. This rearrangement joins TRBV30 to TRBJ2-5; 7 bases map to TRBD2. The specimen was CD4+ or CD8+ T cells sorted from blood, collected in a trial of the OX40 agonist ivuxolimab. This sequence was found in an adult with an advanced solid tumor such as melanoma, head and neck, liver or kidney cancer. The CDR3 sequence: CAWSLASGKETQYF. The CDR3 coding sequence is TGTGCCTGGAGTTTGGCTAGCGGCAAAGAGACCCAGTACTTC.